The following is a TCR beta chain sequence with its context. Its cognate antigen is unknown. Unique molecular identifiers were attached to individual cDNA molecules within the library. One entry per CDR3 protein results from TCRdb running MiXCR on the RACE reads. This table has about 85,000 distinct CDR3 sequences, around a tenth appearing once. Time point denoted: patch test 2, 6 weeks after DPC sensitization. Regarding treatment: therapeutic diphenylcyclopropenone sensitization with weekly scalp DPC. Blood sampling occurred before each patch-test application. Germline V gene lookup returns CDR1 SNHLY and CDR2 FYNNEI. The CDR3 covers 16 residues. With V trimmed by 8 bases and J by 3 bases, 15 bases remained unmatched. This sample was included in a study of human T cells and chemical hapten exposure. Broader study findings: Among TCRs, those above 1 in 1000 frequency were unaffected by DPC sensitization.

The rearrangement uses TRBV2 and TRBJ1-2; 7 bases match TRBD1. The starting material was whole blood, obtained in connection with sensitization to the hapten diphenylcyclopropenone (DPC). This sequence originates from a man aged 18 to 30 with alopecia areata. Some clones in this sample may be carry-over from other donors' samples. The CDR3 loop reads CASGERKTGIDYGYTF. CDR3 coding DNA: TGTGCCAGCGGGGAAAGAAAGACAGGGATCGACTATGGCTACACCTTC.